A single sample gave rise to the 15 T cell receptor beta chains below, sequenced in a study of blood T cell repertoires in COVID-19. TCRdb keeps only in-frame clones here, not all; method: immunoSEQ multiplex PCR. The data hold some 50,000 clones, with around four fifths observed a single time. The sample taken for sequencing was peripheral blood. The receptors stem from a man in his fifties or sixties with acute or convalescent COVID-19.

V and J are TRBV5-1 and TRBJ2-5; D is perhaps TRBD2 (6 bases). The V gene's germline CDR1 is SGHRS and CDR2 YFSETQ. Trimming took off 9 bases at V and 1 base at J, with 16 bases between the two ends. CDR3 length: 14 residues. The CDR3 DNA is TGCGCCACCTCCCCGGGGGTCCTCCAAGAGACCCAGTACTTC. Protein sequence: CATSPGVLQETQYF.

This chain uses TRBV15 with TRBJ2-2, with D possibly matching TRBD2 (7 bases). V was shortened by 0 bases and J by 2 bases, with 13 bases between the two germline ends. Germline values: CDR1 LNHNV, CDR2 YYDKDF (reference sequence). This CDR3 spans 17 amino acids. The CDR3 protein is CATSRDLGGANTGELFF. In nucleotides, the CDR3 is TGTGCCACCAGCAGAGATCTAGGGGGGGCCAACACCGGGGAGCTGTTTTTT.

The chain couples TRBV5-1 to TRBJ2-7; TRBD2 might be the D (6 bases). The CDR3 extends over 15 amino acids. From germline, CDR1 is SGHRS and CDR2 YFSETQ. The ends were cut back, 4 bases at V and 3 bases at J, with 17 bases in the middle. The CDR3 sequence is CASSGIGTGDYEQYF. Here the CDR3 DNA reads TGCGCCAGCAGCGGAATCGGGACGGGAGACTACGAGCAGTACTTC.

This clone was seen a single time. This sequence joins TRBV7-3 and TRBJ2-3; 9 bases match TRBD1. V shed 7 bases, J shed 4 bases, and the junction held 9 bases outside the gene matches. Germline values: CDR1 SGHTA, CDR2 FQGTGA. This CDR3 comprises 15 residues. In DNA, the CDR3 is TGTGCCAGCAACAATCTCGGACAGGGGTCAGATACGCAGTATTTT. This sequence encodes CASNNLGQGSDTQYF.

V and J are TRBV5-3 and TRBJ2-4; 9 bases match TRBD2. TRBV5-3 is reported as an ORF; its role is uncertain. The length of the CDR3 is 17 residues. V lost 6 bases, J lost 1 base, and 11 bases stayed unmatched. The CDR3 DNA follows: TGTGCCAGAAAGAGGCGGGGGGGCCGAAGGGCCAAAAACATTCAGTACTTC. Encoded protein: CARKRRGGRRAKNIQYF.

CDR3 bases: TGTGCCATCAGTGAGCTGGGACAAGTTTTTTCACCCCTCCACTTT. Its translation: CAISELGQVFSPLHF. V is TRBV10-3 and J is TRBJ1-6; D is possibly TRBD1 (6 bases). Trimming took off 2 bases at V and 9 bases at J, with 14 bases between the two ends. The CDR3 loop spans 15 amino acids. Germline CDR1 and CDR2: ENHRY and SYGVKD.

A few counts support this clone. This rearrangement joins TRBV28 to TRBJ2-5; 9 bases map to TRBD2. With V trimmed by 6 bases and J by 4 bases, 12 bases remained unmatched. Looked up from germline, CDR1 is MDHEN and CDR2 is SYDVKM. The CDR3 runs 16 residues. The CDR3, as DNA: TGTGCCAGCAGCCAAAGCGGGGGGATAGGAACAGAGACCCAGTACTTC. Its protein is CASSQSGGIGTETQYF. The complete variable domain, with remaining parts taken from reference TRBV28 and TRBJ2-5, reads DVKVTQSSRYLVKRTGEKVFLECVQDMDHENMFWYRQDPGLGLRLIYFSYDVKMKEKGDIPEGYSVSREKKERFSLILESASTNQTSMYLCASSQSGGIGTETQYFGPGTRLLVL.

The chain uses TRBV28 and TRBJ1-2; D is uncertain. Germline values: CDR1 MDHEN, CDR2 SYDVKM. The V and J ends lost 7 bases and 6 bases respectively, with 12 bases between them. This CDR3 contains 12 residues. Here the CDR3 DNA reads TGTGCCAGCAAGACACCCATTCATGGCTACACCTTC. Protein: CASKTPIHGYTF.

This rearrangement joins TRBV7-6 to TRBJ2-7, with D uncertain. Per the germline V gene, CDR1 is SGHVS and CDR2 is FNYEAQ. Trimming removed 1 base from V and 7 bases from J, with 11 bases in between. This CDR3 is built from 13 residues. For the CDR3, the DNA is TGTGCCAGCAGCTTAGGCCAGTTTGGTGAGCAGTACTTC. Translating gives CASSLGQFGEQYF.

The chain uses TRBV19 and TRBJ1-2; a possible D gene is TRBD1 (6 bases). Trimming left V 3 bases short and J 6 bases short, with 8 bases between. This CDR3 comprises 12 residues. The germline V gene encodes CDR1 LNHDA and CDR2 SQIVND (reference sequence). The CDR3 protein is CASSMNRDGYTF. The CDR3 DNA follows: TGTGCCAGTAGTATGAACAGGGATGGCTACACCTTC. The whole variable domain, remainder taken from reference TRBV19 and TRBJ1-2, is DGGITQSPKYLFRKEGQNVTLSCEQNLNHDAMYWYRQDPGQGLRLIYYSQIVNDFQKGDIAEGYSVSREKKESFPLTVTSAQKNPTAFYLCASSMNRDGYTFGSGTRLTVV.

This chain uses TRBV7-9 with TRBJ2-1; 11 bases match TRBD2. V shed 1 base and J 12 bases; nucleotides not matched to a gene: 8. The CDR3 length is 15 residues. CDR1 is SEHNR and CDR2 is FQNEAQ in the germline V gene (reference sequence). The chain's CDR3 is CASSLGGLADTGQFF. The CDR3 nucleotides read TGTGCCAGCAGCTTAGGGGGACTAGCGGATACTGGGCAGTTCTTC.

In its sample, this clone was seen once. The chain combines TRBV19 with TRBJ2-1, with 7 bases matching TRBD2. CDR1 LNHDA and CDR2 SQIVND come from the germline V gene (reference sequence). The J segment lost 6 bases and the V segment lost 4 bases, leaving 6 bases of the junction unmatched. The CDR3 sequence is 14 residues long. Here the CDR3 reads CASSRWEGLNEQFF. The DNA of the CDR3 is TGTGCCAGTAGTAGATGGGAGGGACTCAATGAGCAGTTCTTC.

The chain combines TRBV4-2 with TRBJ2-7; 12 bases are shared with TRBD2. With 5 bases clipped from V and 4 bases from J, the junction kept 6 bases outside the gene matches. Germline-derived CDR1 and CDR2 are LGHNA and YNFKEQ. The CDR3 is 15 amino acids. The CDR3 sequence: CASSDPSGRAYEQYF. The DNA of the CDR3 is TGTGCCAGCAGCGACCCTAGCGGGAGGGCATACGAGCAGTACTTC.

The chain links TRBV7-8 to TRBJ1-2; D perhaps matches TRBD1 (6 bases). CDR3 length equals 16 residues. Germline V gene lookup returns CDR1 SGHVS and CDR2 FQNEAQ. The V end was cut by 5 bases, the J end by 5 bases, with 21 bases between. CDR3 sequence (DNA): TGTGCCAGCAGCCCCGACGGGGTGGACAGACTATATGGCTACACCTTC. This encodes CASSPDGVDRLYGYTF.

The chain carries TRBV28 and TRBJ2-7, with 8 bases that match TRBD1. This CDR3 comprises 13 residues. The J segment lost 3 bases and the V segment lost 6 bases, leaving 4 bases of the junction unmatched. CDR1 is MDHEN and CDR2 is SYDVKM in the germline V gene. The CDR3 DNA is TGTGCCAGCAGCCCGGGACAGGTCTACGAGCAGTACTTC. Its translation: CASSPGQVYEQYF.